This T cell receptor beta chain derives from a study of T cell responses to AZD1222 COVID-19 vaccine. Whole-study findings and limits: Nearly half of spike-specific TCRs reportedly go after variant regions that carry no mutations. A mostly white British donor set with more females was recruited, and clonal diversity was possibly underestimated.

Germline CDR1 reads SGDLS; CDR2 reads YYNGEE. There are 14 residues in the CDR3. V lost 4 bases to trimming and J lost 1 base, with 11 bases between them. Sequenced by immunoSEQ multiplex PCR; TCRdb stores in-frame clones only, minus some. Of under 150,000 clones in the sample, 91% were seen once. In the case of this clone: Its matching antigen is unknown.

The V call is TRBV9, the J call TRBJ2-5; D is perhaps TRBD2 (6 bases). This sequence originates from an adult in good health. The specimen was peripheral blood, collected on day 0 of AZD1222 vaccination. In nucleotides, the CDR3 is TGTGCCAGCAGCCCCTGGGGAGGCCAAGAGACCCAGTACTTC. Translating gives CASSPWGGQETQYF.